The 19 T cell receptor beta chains listed next were all sequenced from one sample in a study of blood T cell repertoires in COVID-19. Sequencing was performed with immunoSEQ multiplex PCR; in TCRdb, only in-frame clones are kept and a portion is missing. The profile shows some 58,000 clones, about 80% of them singletons. Sequencing input: peripheral blood. These receptors were taken from a man aged 50 or older with COVID-19, enrolled during active disease.

The chain joins TRBV27 to TRBJ2-3, with 7 nucleotides matching TRBD2. Germline trimming cut 3 bases from V and 11 bases from J; bases unmatched to any gene: 14. Germline CDR1 reads MNHEY; CDR2 reads SMNVEV (reference sequence). The CDR3 totals 15 residues. The CDR3 DNA follows: TGTGCCAGCAGTTTTCGGCTAGCGGCCGGGGATGGGCAGTATTTT. Translation: CASSFRLAAGDGQYF.

V and J are TRBV19 and TRBJ1-6; D remains ambiguous. V dropped 6 bases and J dropped 6 bases, with 18 bases sitting between them. This CDR3 comprises 16 residues. Germline lookup yields CDR1 LNHDA and CDR2 SQIVND (reference sequence). CDR3 nucleotide sequence: TGTGCCAGTAGGAATAGGAGCGGGCGGATTAATTCACCCCTCCACTTT. Its protein product is CASRNRSGRINSPLHF.

A remark on this clone: The same CDR3 arises from other DNA sequences in this sample as well. The chain is built from TRBV7-9 and TRBJ2-7; a weak D match, TRBD1 (6 bases). Germline V gene data show CDR1 as SEHNR and CDR2 as FQNEAQ (reference sequence). The CDR3 sequence is 13 residues long. V was clipped by 1 base and J by 4 bases, with 8 bases between them. CDR3 amino acids: CASSLGGGYEQYF. CDR3 nucleotides: TGTGCCAGCAGCTTAGGAGGGGGATACGAGCAGTACTTC.

The chain joins TRBV7-2 to TRBJ2-5, with D tentatively TRBD1 (6 bases). From germline, CDR1 is SGHTA and CDR2 FQGNSA. The length of the CDR3 is 15 residues. V shed 0 bases and J shed 6 bases, with 14 bases lying between them. CDR3 in amino acids: CASSLAWGQEKTQYF. In DNA form, the CDR3 reads TGTGCCAGCAGCTTAGCGTGGGGGCAGGAAAAGACCCAGTACTTC.

The chain is built from TRBV25-1 and TRBJ1-2; D may be TRBD1 (6 bases). With 5 bases removed from V and 7 bases from J, the gap between germline ends came to 14 bases. Germline CDR1 is MGHDK and CDR2 is SYGVNS. The CDR3 is 13 amino acids. The CDR3 sequence is CASSPAGGSGYTF. The CDR3 nucleotides read TGTGCCAGCAGTCCCGCGGGGGGCTCTGGCTACACCTTC.

The chain couples TRBV28 to TRBJ2-7; D is perhaps TRBD1 (5 bases). CDR1 and CDR2 (germline): MDHEN, SYDVKM. The CDR3 runs 16 residues. The V end was cut by 3 bases, the J end by 0 bases, with 15 bases between. CDR3 nucleotide sequence: TGTGCCAGCAGTTTTAATGCAGGGCTCTTCTCCTACGAGCAGTACTTC. Translated, it gives CASSFNAGLFSYEQYF.

This clone occurred a few times. The rearrangement uses TRBV30 and TRBJ1-3; weak D call: TRBD1 (5 bases). In germline, CDR1 is GTSNPN, CDR2 SVGIG (reference sequence). The length of the CDR3 is 13 residues. The V end was cut by 5 bases, the J end by 4 bases, with 12 bases between. The CDR3 region is CAWARGRGNTIYF. The DNA of the CDR3 is TGTGCCTGGGCAAGGGGCCGGGGAAACACCATATATTTT.

V and J are TRBV5-8 and TRBJ1-5, with TRBD1 matching 8 bases. The CDR3 runs to 15 residues. The junction had 5 bases not matched to a gene; V was cut back by 3 bases and J by 3 bases. Germline V CDR1 and CDR2: SGHTS, YDEGEE. In DNA form, the CDR3 reads TGTGCCAGCAGCTCGGGGGACAGGCACAATCAGCCCCAGCATTTT. This gives the protein CASSSGDRHNQPQHF. The variable domain in full, with the rest retrieved from reference TRBV5-8 and TRBJ1-5, is EAGVTQSPTHLIKTRGQQATLRCSPISGHTSVYWYQQALGLGLQFLLWYDEGEERNRGNFPPRFSGRQFPNYSSELNVNALELEDSALYLCASSSGDRHNQPQHFGDGTRLSIL.

The chain employs TRBV6-2 or TRBV6-3 and TRBJ1-5, with 7 bases lining up with TRBD1. The CDR3 is 17 amino acids. V dropped 0 bases and J dropped 4; count of bases not matched to a gene: 9. Germline V gene sequence: CDR1 MNHEY, CDR2 SVGEGT. The CDR3 here is CASSYSSRGMLNQPQHF. The CDR3 nucleotides are TGTGCCAGCAGTTACTCGTCCAGGGGGATGTTGAATCAGCCCCAGCATTTT.

V gene TRBV9 combines with J gene TRBJ1-3, with D possibly TRBD1 on 6 matching bases. Trimming took off 3 bases at V and 0 bases at J, with 10 bases between the two ends. CDR1 and CDR2 from the germline V gene are SGDLS and YYNGEE. The CDR3 loop spans 15 amino acids. The CDR3 DNA reads TGTGCCAGCAGCGAGTCACAGGGCTCTGGAAACACCATATATTTT. This encodes CASSESQGSGNTIYF.

The genes are TRBV2 and TRBJ1-2, with D possibly TRBD1 on 6 matching bases. CDR3 length equals 15 residues. The germline CDR1 and CDR2 sequences are SNHLY and FYNNEI. The V and J ends lost 5 bases and 8 bases respectively, with 21 bases between them. CDR3 sequence: CASSQPFGQIYGYTF. The CDR3, as DNA: TGTGCCAGCAGTCAACCCTTCGGACAGATTTACGGCTACACCTTC.

The V gene is TRBV4-2, the J gene TRBJ2-5; 8 bases align to TRBD2. There are 16 residues in the CDR3. J gave up 3 bases and V 3 bases, and 9 bases lay outside the gene matches. Germline assignment: CDR1 LGHNA and CDR2 YNFKEQ. The CDR3 DNA sequence: TGTGCCAGCAGCCAGTATAGCGGGGAGAGGGAAGAGACCCAGTACTTC. This sequence encodes CASSQYSGEREETQYF.

This chain uses TRBV18 with TRBJ2-1, with unresolved D. The V end lost 3 bases, the J end lost 9 bases, and 9 bases lay between the germline ends. The CDR3 consists of 12 residues. From germline, CDR1 is KGHSH and CDR2 LQKENI. The CDR3 DNA reads TGTGCCAGCTCACCTAGACGGGTTGAGCAGTTCTTC. This gives the protein CASSPRRVEQFF.

V gene TRBV2 combines with J gene TRBJ1-2; maybe TRBD1 (5 bases). V dropped 6 bases and J dropped 4 bases, with 15 bases sitting between them. The CDR3 is 14 residues long. Germline V gives CDR1 SNHLY, CDR2 FYNNEI. The CDR3: CASRWGGMSYGYTF. CDR3 sequence (DNA): TGTGCCAGCAGGTGGGGGGGAATGAGCTATGGCTACACCTTC.

A word on this clone: No DNA is shown, since the ends of the CDR3 on it are uncertain; the CDR3 is the one TCRdb lists. The gene calls are TRBV30 and TRBJ1-6; no DNA check was done on the table's D call, TRBD1. The CDR3 extends over 16 residues, inclusive of both ends. CDR1 is GTSNPN and CDR2 is SVGIG in the germline V gene (reference sequence). The CDR3 region is CAWSPRSGQGNSPLHF.

This clone was observed a single time. CDR3 sequence (DNA): TGTGCCAGCAGCAGGGACAGGGGGCAGGGCTACACCTTC. Translation gives CASSRDRGQGYTF. The chain carries TRBV13 and TRBJ1-2, with 12 bases fitting TRBD1. The V gene end was trimmed by 5 bases and the J gene end by 8 bases; junction bases not matched to a gene: 3. The CDR3 is 13 amino acids. Germline CDR1 is PRHDT and CDR2 is FYEKMQ (reference sequence).

This chain uses TRBV9 with TRBJ1-1, with D tentatively TRBD1 (6 bases). The CDR3 covers 14 residues. With 4 bases removed from V and 7 bases from J, the gap between germline ends came to 17 bases. Per germline, CDR1 SGDLS and CDR2 YYNGEE. This CDR3 reads CASSLGGGPSEAFF. For the CDR3, the DNA is TGTGCCAGCAGCCTCGGGGGGGGGCCGAGTGAAGCTTTCTTT.

This clone was counted a single time. V and J are TRBV28 and TRBJ2-7; TRBD2 is a possible D gene (5 bases). Per the germline V gene, CDR1 is MDHEN and CDR2 is SYDVKM. This CDR3 is 13 amino acids long. V dropped 6 bases and J dropped 5 bases, with 14 bases sitting between them. The CDR3 nucleotides are TGTGCCAGCAGCGCCCACACGGGGAACGAGCAGTACTTC. Translated, it gives CASSAHTGNEQYF.

The table lists this clone with a count of one. The chain recombines TRBV2 with TRBJ2-1, with a possible D match to TRBD2 (7 bases). V lost 8 bases, J lost 5 bases, and 13 bases lay in between. Germline V CDR1 and CDR2: SNHLY, FYNNEI. CDR3 length: 13 residues. This CDR3 is CASVWGGHNEQFF. The CDR3 DNA follows: TGTGCCAGCGTCTGGGGGGGGCACAATGAGCAGTTCTTC.